The sequence of this T cell receptor beta chain was determined in a study of cytomegalovirus exposure and HLA in healthy donors. PCR amplification relied on 60 Vbeta primers (plus 13 Jbeta primers). Sequencing was performed with immunoSEQ multiplex PCR; in TCRdb, only in-frame clones are kept and a portion is missing. Here the sample spans 170,000 or so clones, about 80% being singletons. Study-wide findings and caveats: The likely explanation for a cluster of highly shared sequence variants was sequencing artifact. Researchers reportedly found TCR beta sequences accurately predicted most subjects' HLA-A and HLA-B alleles.

As concerns this clone: The antigen remains unidentified.

This CDR3 is 15 amino acids long. The specimen sequenced was PBMCs. The rearrangement uses TRBV21-1 and TRBJ1-6; the D call in the table, TRBD1, was not verified against the DNA. TRBV21-1 is a recognized pseudogene. The source of this sequence is a woman in her 40s in good health and CMV-seronegative. CDR3 protein: CASSKTGDSNSPLHF. The CDR3 coding sequence is TGTGCCAGCAGCAAAACAGGGGATAGCAATTCACCCCTCCACTTT.